These 13 T cell receptor beta chains were sequenced from one sample in a study of blood T cell repertoires in COVID-19. TCRdb's copy holds only in-frame clones and misses some; the assay was immunoSEQ multiplex PCR. The table includes 40,000 or so clones, roughly 73% detected once. The sequenced sample consisted of peripheral blood. The receptors come from a man at least 80 years old with acute or convalescent COVID-19.

This sequence joins TRBV2 and TRBJ1-1; D might be TRBD1 (5 bases). The V end lost 1 base, the J end lost 5 bases, and 17 bases lay between the germline ends. Germline CDR1 is SNHLY and CDR2 is FYNNEI. The CDR3 runs to 16 residues. The CDR3 region is CASSEGGAGWSTEAFF. The DNA for the CDR3 is TGTGCCAGCAGTGAAGGAGGGGCGGGGTGGAGTACTGAAGCTTTCTTT.

The V gene is TRBV7-6, the J gene TRBJ2-3; 8 bases line up with TRBD1. V was pared by 5 bases and J by 4 bases, with 5 bases of the junction left unmatched. The V gene's germline CDR1 is SGHVS and CDR2 FNYEAQ. This CDR3 spans 14 amino acids. The CDR3 DNA is TGTGCCAGCAGCACCCGGACAGGGCCAGATACGCAGTATTTT. Protein product: CASSTRTGPDTQYF.

This clone was seen more than once but under ten times. V gene TRBV19 combines with J gene TRBJ2-7; perhaps TRBD2 as D (6 bases). The CDR3 totals 15 residues. The germline V and J ends were trimmed by 3 bases and 3 bases, with 15 bases remaining between them. CDR1 is LNHDA, CDR2 SQIVND, per germline (reference sequence). CDR3 sequence: CASSIRQGGGYEQYF. DNA for the CDR3: TGTGCCAGTAGTATCCGGCAGGGAGGAGGCTACGAGCAGTACTTC. Supplemented by reference TRBV19 and TRBJ2-7, the full variable domain reads DGGITQSPKYLFRKEGQNVTLSCEQNLNHDAMYWYRQDPGQGLRLIYYSQIVNDFQKGDIAEGYSVSREKKESFPLTVTSAQKNPTAFYLCASSIRQGGGYEQYFGPGTRLTVT.

CDR3 sequence reads: CASSILGEGGYTF. The CDR3 DNA is TGTGCCAGCTCCATATTGGGCGAAGGTGGCTACACCTTC. The chain uses TRBV2 and TRBJ1-2; D ambiguous. The CDR3 has 13 residues. Trimming cost V 8 bases and J 7 bases, with 17 bases left between them. Germline CDR1 is SNHLY and CDR2 is FYNNEI.

The V call is TRBV6-5, the J call TRBJ2-1, with a tentative D call TRBD2 (6 bases). The CDR3 is made up of 10 amino acids. CDR1 and CDR2 (germline): MNHEY, SVGAGI. Trimming shortened V by 11 bases and J by 5 bases, and 7 bases separated the two germline ends. The CDR3 reads CAGGNNEQFF. The DNA of the CDR3 is TGTGCCGGCGGGAACAATGAGCAGTTCTTC.

This clone was found a few times. The CDR3 is CASGLVLSRNFYEQYF. The CDR3 DNA is TGTGCTAGTGGTTTGGTACTAAGTAGGAATTTCTACGAGCAGTACTTC. The V call is TRBV12-5, the J call TRBJ2-7; no definite D call. Germline values: CDR1 LGHNT, CDR2 FRNRAP. CDR3 length: 16 residues. Trimming removed 0 bases from V and 3 bases from J, with 15 bases in between. Full variable domain (missing parts from reference TRBV12-5 and TRBJ2-7): DARVTQTPRHKVTEMGQEVTMRCQPILGHNTVFWYRQTMMQGLELLAYFRNRAPLDDSGMPKDRFSAEMPDATLATLKIQPSEPRDSAVYFCASGLVLSRNFYEQYFGPGTRLTVT.

The rearrangement joins TRBV6-1 to TRBJ1-5; D remains ambiguous. The CDR3 covers 15 residues. V gave up 3 bases and J gave up 4 bases, with 13 bases separating them. Germline lookup yields CDR1 MNHNS and CDR2 SASEGT. CDR3 bases: TGTGCCAGCAGTGAGAGTTGGAGCCCAAATCAGCCCCAGCATTTT. Translation: CASSESWSPNQPQHF.

The table lists this clone with many counts. The chain combines TRBV2 with TRBJ2-3; no clear D gene. The CDR3 is 15 residues long. Germline CDR1 reads SNHLY; CDR2 reads FYNNEI. V lost 5 bases and J 0 bases, leaving 12 bases between the germline ends. The CDR3, as DNA: TGTGCCAGCAGTCCAGGAACGGCTAGCACAGATACGCAGTATTTT. Translation gives CASSPGTASTDTQYF.

The rearrangement uses TRBV28 and TRBJ1-5; TRBD1 is a possible D gene (6 bases). The CDR3 runs to 15 residues. Germline lookup yields CDR1 MDHEN and CDR2 SYDVKM. The germline V and J ends were trimmed by 3 bases and 2 bases, with 11 bases remaining between them. The CDR3 reads CASSLGGGGNQPQHF. CDR3 nucleotides: TGTGCCAGCAGTTTGGGAGGGGGGGGCAATCAGCCCCAGCATTTT.

The gene calls are TRBV5-6 and TRBJ2-7; 9 bases are a match to TRBD1. This CDR3 is 15 amino acids long. CDR1 and CDR2 (germline): SGHDT, YYEEEE. V lost 2 bases to trimming and J lost 7 bases; unmatched junction nucleotides: 10. The CDR3, as DNA: TGTGCCAGCAGCTTCATGGGGACAGGGTCTTGGGAGCAGTACTTC. Translated, it gives CASSFMGTGSWEQYF. The full variable domain, in which reference TRBV5-6 and TRBJ2-7 provide the parts outside the CDR3, is DAGVTQSPTHLIKTRGQQVTLRCSPKSGHDTVSWYQQALGQGPQFIFQYYEEEERQRGNFPDRFSGHQFPNYSSELNVNALLLGDSALYLCASSFMGTGSWEQYFGPGTRLTVT.

This clone was detected a few times. This rearrangement joins TRBV7-8 to TRBJ2-7; a weak D match, TRBD1 (5 bases). Trimming cost V 1 base and J 2 bases, with 6 bases left between them. This CDR3 has 13 amino acids. Looked up from germline, CDR1 is SGHVS and CDR2 is FQNEAQ. The CDR3 reads CASSLGTPYEQYF. The CDR3 nucleotides read TGTGCCAGCAGCTTAGGGACACCCTACGAGCAGTACTTC.

The rearrangement links TRBV19 to TRBJ2-5; the D gene is possibly TRBD1 (5 bases). V was cut by 1 base and J by 5 bases, with 17 bases left in between. The germline V gene has CDR1 LNHDA and CDR2 SQIVND (reference sequence). CDR3 length equals 16 residues. CDR3 amino acids: CASSIAPRVKGETQYF. Here the CDR3 DNA reads TGTGCCAGTAGTATAGCCCCCAGGGTCAAGGGTGAGACCCAGTACTTC.

In nucleotides, the CDR3 is TGTGCCAGCAGCTTGGGTGGGGGGGCGAACAACAATGAGCAGTTCTTC. As protein: CASSLGGGANNNEQFF. The rearrangement uses TRBV5-6 and TRBJ2-1; tentative D call: TRBD2 (7 bases). V dropped 0 bases and J dropped 5 bases, with 15 bases sitting between them. The germline CDR1 and CDR2 sequences are SGHDT and YYEEEE. This CDR3 has 16 residues.